This T cell receptor (beta chain) is drawn from a study of cytomegalovirus exposure and HLA in healthy donors. The PCR was carried out with 60 Vbeta primers and 13 Jbeta primers. TCRdb's copy holds only in-frame clones and misses some; the assay was immunoSEQ multiplex PCR. The sample carries about 98,000 clones, over 70% recorded once. V shed 4 bases, J shed 2 bases, and the junction held 14 bases outside the gene matches. CDR3 length equals 17 residues. Germline V gene sequence: CDR1 SGHAT, CDR2 FQNNGV. Sequencing was done on a sample of PBMCs. The clonotype was recovered from a man between 18 and 35 years old in good health and CMV-seropositive. This chain connects TRBV11-2 to TRBJ2-7; 7 positions match TRBD1. In DNA, the CDR3 is TGTGCCAGCAGCTACCTGGGCGCTCAAGGGGGCACCTACGAGCAGTACTTC. It translates to CASSYLGAQGGTYEQYF. The full variable domain, completed using reference TRBV11-2 and TRBJ2-7, is EAGVAQSPRYKIIEKRQSVAFWCNPISGHATLYWYQQILGQGPKLLIQFQNNGVVDDSQLPKDRFSAERLKGVDSTLKIQPAKLEDSAVYLCASSYLGAQGGTYEQYFGPGTRLTVT.